Each of the 7 T cell receptor beta chains below was sequenced from the same sample in a study of early T cells in non-severe SARS-CoV-2 infection (dated by TCRdb to 2020 to 2022). The library was generated by 5' RACE. The run used a NextSeq 500. Starting from the raw public reads, TCRdb applied fastp trimming at Q25, assembled clones with MiXCR and retained in-frame beta chains. A single entry per CDR3 protein holds the most common genes and DNA from its merged rows. This sample gives over 100,000 distinct CDR3 sequences in total; around 14% of them show up just once. About 6% of the sample lies in the top ten. Sample: whole blood. The receptors shown here come from an adult who was a healthcare worker with PCR-confirmed SARS-CoV-2 infection or an uninfected control (not recorded which).

This clonotype has only a few counts. The chain recombines TRBV6-6 with TRBJ2-3, with D perhaps assigned TRBD1 or TRBD2 (6 bases each). The CDR3 has 14 residues. Germline lookup yields CDR1 MNHNY and CDR2 SVGAGI (reference sequence). The ends were cut back, 2 bases at V and 1 base at J, with 7 bases in the middle. The CDR3 region has the DNA TGTGCCAGCAGTTACCGGGGGCGCACAGATACGCAGTATTTT. Translation gives CASSYRGRTDTQYF.

This clonotype was seen more than once but under ten times. V and J are TRBV7-2 and TRBJ2-7; D is uncertain. V shed 5 bases and J shed 3 bases, with 11 bases lying between them. Looked up from germline, CDR1 is SGHTA and CDR2 is FQGNSA. The CDR3 has 13 amino acids. For the CDR3, the DNA is TGTGCCAGCAGCCCCTGGGGAATCTACGAGCAGTACTTC. Translation: CASSPWGIYEQYF. Combining the CDR3 with reference TRBV7-2 and TRBJ2-7 gives the whole variable domain GAGVSQSPSNKVTEKGKDVELRCDPISGHTALYWYRQSLGQGLEFLIYFQGNSAPDKSGLPSDRFSAERTGGSVSTLTIQRTQQEDSAVYLCASSPWGIYEQYFGPGTRLTVT.

V gene TRBV24-1 combines with J gene TRBJ2-5; TRBD2 matches 8 bases. Germline trimming cut 5 bases from V and 0 bases from J; bases unmatched to any gene: 7. The CDR3 is 16 residues long. Germline V gene sequence: CDR1 KGHDR, CDR2 SFDVKD. The CDR3 nucleotides are TGTGCCACCAGTGGAAGCGGGAGTAAGGACCAAGAGACCCAGTACTTC. It encodes CATSGSGSKDQETQYF.

The V and J genes are TRBV25-1 and TRBJ2-5; D gene unclear. Germline CDR1 reads MGHDK; CDR2 reads SYGVNS. Trimming stripped 1 base from V and 1 base from J, with 7 bases between. This CDR3 has 14 amino acids. CDR3 nucleotide sequence: TGTGCCAGCAGTGAATGGAACGGCCAAGAGACCCAGTACTTC. Residues: CASSEWNGQETQYF.

The rearrangement uses TRBV20-1 and TRBJ2-1, with 14 nucleotides matching TRBD2. V was pared by 6 bases and J by 6 bases, with 4 bases of the junction left unmatched. CDR3 length equals 14 residues. Germline V gene data show CDR1 as DFQATT and CDR2 as SNEGSKA (reference sequence). CDR3 region: CSAPGLAGVNEQFF. DNA of the CDR3: TGCAGTGCCCCGGGACTAGCGGGAGTCAATGAGCAGTTCTTC.

This clonotype was seen at least ten times. This sequence joins TRBV20-1 and TRBJ2-1; D gene uncertain. Looked up from germline, CDR1 is DFQATT and CDR2 is SNEGSKA (reference sequence). The CDR3 is 12 residues long. The ends were cut back, 3 bases at V and 6 bases at J, with 9 bases in the middle. CDR3 DNA sequence: TGCAGTGCTAGTCCCCACCTCAATGAGCAGTTCTTC. This codes for CSASPHLNEQFF.

The chain couples TRBV15 to TRBJ1-1; no clear D gene. Germline CDR1 is LNHNV and CDR2 is YYDKDF (reference sequence). The CDR3 covers 15 residues. Trimming left V 1 base short and J 4 bases short, with 13 bases between. CDR3 in amino acids: CATSRGGSSVTEAFF. The CDR3 nucleotides read TGTGCCACCAGCAGAGGAGGGAGTTCCGTCACTGAAGCTTTCTTT.